The 17 T cell receptor beta chains below were found in one sample sequenced in a study of blood T cell repertoires in COVID-19. The method was immunoSEQ multiplex PCR; TCRdb's version includes in-frame clones alone and lacks a portion of them. Of 350,000 to 400,000 clones in the sample, roughly nine tenths were seen once. The sequencing sample was made of PBMCs or T cells enriched from blood (not recorded which). These receptors originate from a middle-aged woman who had been exposed to COVID-19.

This clone was observed once. The chain carries TRBV25-1 and TRBJ2-5, with 7 bases identical to TRBD1. V shed 8 bases and J 1 base; nucleotides not matched to a gene: 19. CDR3 length: 18 residues. Germline V gene lookup returns CDR1 MGHDK and CDR2 SYGVNS. CDR3 sequence: CASSPSRNRGSSQETQYF. The CDR3 bases are TGTGCCAGCTCCCCGAGCAGGAACAGGGGTAGTAGCCAAGAGACCCAGTACTTC.

This chain connects TRBV6-2 or TRBV6-3 to TRBJ1-2, with TRBD1 identical over 7 bases. Trimming took 2 bases from V and 4 from J; bases not matched to a gene: 4. Germline CDR1 reads MNHEY; CDR2 reads SVGEGT. The CDR3 loop spans 14 amino acids. CDR3 in DNA: TGTGCCAGCAGTTACACGCGACAGGGCTATGGCTACACCTTC. Protein product: CASSYTRQGYGYTF.

This clone appeared a few times. V gene TRBV27 combines with J gene TRBJ2-7, with TRBD2 identical over 8 bases. Per the germline V gene, CDR1 is MNHEY and CDR2 is SMNVEV (reference sequence). V shed 5 bases, J shed 3 bases, and the junction held 9 bases outside the gene matches. The CDR3 sequence is 15 residues long. In DNA form, the CDR3 reads TGTGCCAGCAGTGCACGGACTAGCCCAGACTACGAGCAGTACTTC. It encodes CASSARTSPDYEQYF.

This clone has a handful of counts. V usage is TRBV3-1 (or the pseudogene TRBV3-2) and J usage is TRBJ2-3, with D possibly TRBD1 on 5 matching bases. Germline V gene sequence: CDR1 LGHDT, CDR2 YNNKEL (reference sequence). This CDR3 contains 16 residues. V lost 1 base, J lost 2 bases, and 13 bases lay in between. In nucleotides, the CDR3 is TGTGCCAGCAGCCAAGGTATAGGGGATTTCACAGATACGCAGTATTTT. Translating gives CASSQGIGDFTDTQYF.

This clone was counted a single time. The chain links TRBV5-1 to TRBJ2-2, with D possibly matching TRBD1 (5 bases). The V gene's germline CDR1 is SGHRS and CDR2 YFSETQ. The CDR3 runs 13 residues. The germline V and J ends were trimmed by 2 bases and 4 bases, with 6 bases remaining between them. The CDR3 DNA sequence: TGCGCCAGCAGCTTTAGGGGCACCGGGGAGCTGTTTTTT. Translation gives CASSFRGTGELFF.

CDR3 sequence: CASSLRIAYNSPLHF. The CDR3 DNA reads as TGTGCCAGCAGTTTGCGTATAGCCTATAATTCACCCCTCCACTTT. V gene TRBV27 combines with J gene TRBJ1-6; D ambiguous. V was clipped by 3 bases and J by 2 bases, with 8 bases between them. The CDR3 totals 15 residues. Germline V gene lookup returns CDR1 MNHEY and CDR2 SMNVEV (reference sequence).

The chain is built from TRBV19 and TRBJ1-2; D is unclear. The CDR3 consists of 14 residues. CDR1 and CDR2 (germline): LNHDA, SQIVND (reference sequence). V shed 1 base and J shed 2 bases, with 8 bases lying between them. The CDR3 spells CASSIVSRNYGYTF. The CDR3 DNA reads TGTGCCAGTAGTATAGTATCGAGAAACTATGGCTACACCTTC.

This clone has just one count. The genes are TRBV9 and TRBJ2-1; tentative D call: TRBD1 (5 bases). The CDR3 is made up of 12 amino acids. The germline V gene encodes CDR1 SGDLS and CDR2 YYNGEE. Trimming removed 1 base at V and 14 bases at J, with 13 bases between. This chain's CDR3 is CASSVPQDTEFF. The CDR3 nucleotides are TGTGCCAGCAGCGTACCCCAGGACACCGAGTTCTTC.

The chain is built from TRBV24-1 and TRBJ1-6; D is perhaps TRBD1 (5 bases). V was cut by 4 bases and J by 6 bases, with 12 bases left in between. This CDR3 contains 15 residues. Germline V gene data show CDR1 as KGHDR and CDR2 as SFDVKD. CDR3 in amino acids: CATSDNDSPNSPLHF. The CDR3 nucleotides read TGTGCCACCAGTGACAACGACAGCCCTAATTCACCCCTCCACTTT.

Regarding this clone: The junction does not match germline at one end; this may be a read error. This chain connects TRBV7-3 to TRBJ1-3, with 8 bases lining up with TRBD1. This CDR3 contains 15 residues. Germline V lookup: CDR1 SGHTA, CDR2 FQGTGA. The CDR3 DNA follows: TGTGCCAGCAGCCTCGGCGCGACAGGGGCCCCACTCTGGAAATTT. This sequence encodes CASSLGATGAPLWKF.

This chain joins TRBV5-5 and TRBJ1-2, with D perhaps matching TRBD1 (5 bases). V lost 0 bases, J lost 5 bases, and 17 bases lay in between. Germline V gene data show CDR1 as SGHKS and CDR2 as YYEKEE (reference sequence). This CDR3 has 16 amino acids. The CDR3 spells CASSLAAVRVGYGYTF. CDR3 sequence (DNA): TGTGCCAGCAGCTTGGCAGCTGTCAGGGTTGGATATGGCTACACCTTC.

The chain recombines TRBV30 with TRBJ2-1; TRBD2 is a possible D gene (5 bases). Trimming shortened V by 6 bases and J by 5 bases, and 11 bases separated the two germline ends. The CDR3 has 12 amino acids. The germline CDR1 and CDR2 sequences are GTSNPN and SVGIG (reference sequence). The CDR3 DNA reads TGTGCCTGTTGGACTCAGAACAATGAGCAGTTCTTC. Its protein product is CACWTQNNEQFF.

The chain recombines TRBV6-5 with TRBJ2-1; no clear D gene. From germline, CDR1 is MNHEY and CDR2 SVGAGI. The CDR3 sequence is 13 residues long. Trimming removed 8 bases at V and 5 bases at J, with 13 bases between. The CDR3 loop is CASGPRINNEQFF. The CDR3 coding sequence is TGTGCCAGCGGGCCACGCATTAACAATGAGCAGTTCTTC.

The chain uses TRBV4-1 and TRBJ1-2, with a possible D match to TRBD1 (6 bases). Trimming cost V 2 bases and J 8 bases, with 12 bases left between them. The germline V gene encodes CDR1 MGHRA and CDR2 YSYEKL. This CDR3 spans 13 amino acids. The CDR3 DNA is TGCGCCAGCAGCCAACAGGGGCCGGGGGGCTACACCTTC. Translated: CASSQQGPGGYTF.

The chain combines TRBV28 with TRBJ1-4; 8 bases are shared with TRBD1. Germline V CDR1 and CDR2: MDHEN, SYDVKM. This CDR3 contains 15 residues. J lost 3 bases, V lost 7 bases, and 7 bases had no gene match. The CDR3 spells CASNLLTGANEKLFF. The CDR3 DNA reads as TGTGCCAGCAACTTGCTGACAGGGGCTAATGAAAAACTGTTTTTT.

V and J are TRBV5-1 and TRBJ2-2; possibly TRBD1 for D (8 bases). Per the germline V gene, CDR1 is SGHRS and CDR2 is YFSETQ. Trimming removed 4 bases at V and 4 bases at J, with 20 bases between. The CDR3 spans 17 residues. The CDR3 region has the DNA TGCGCCAGCAGCCGACTCGCAGGGGGCGGGGGCACCGGGGAGCTGTTTTTT. Encoded protein: CASSRLAGGGGTGELFF.

The chain couples TRBV19 to TRBJ1-1; 8 bases fit TRBD1. This CDR3 comprises 14 residues. Germline CDR1 LNHDA, CDR2 SQIVND (reference sequence). Trimming removed 3 bases from V and 4 bases from J; junction bases left unmatched: 4. The CDR3 sequence: CASSIQGASTEAFF. The CDR3 DNA follows: TGTGCCAGTAGTATTCAGGGGGCGAGCACTGAAGCTTTCTTT.